The T cell receptor (beta chain) described here comes from a study of cytomegalovirus exposure and HLA in healthy donors. PCR primers comprised 60 Vbeta and 13 Jbeta primers. Profiling relied on immunoSEQ multiplex PCR, and the TCRdb table lists in-frame clones only, not all of them. Here the sample spans some 130,000 clones, 77% being singletons. Whole-study results and caveats: Testing in vitro showed a few CMV-associated chains specific for CMV antigens. Analyses of presence and absence presupposed an approximately uniform sequencing depth across donors. Later on, a genetic analysis was performed. It linked a missense variant in DCLRE1C with V- and J-gene trimming of TCR beta.

Germline assignment: CDR1 MNHNY and CDR2 SVGAGI (reference sequence). Trimming stripped 2 bases from V and 8 bases from J, with 21 bases between. The CDR3 length is 16 residues. As regards this clone: Its antigen remains unidentified.

Sequenced sample: PBMCs. This clonotype was obtained from a man aged 25-45 years in good health and CMV-seronegative. The V call is TRBV6-6, the J call TRBJ1-2; D possibly corresponds to TRBD1 (5 bases). CDR3 residues: CASSYTEIGVRGGYTF. As DNA, the CDR3 is TGTGCCAGCAGTTACACCGAAATAGGGGTCAGAGGAGGCTACACCTTC.